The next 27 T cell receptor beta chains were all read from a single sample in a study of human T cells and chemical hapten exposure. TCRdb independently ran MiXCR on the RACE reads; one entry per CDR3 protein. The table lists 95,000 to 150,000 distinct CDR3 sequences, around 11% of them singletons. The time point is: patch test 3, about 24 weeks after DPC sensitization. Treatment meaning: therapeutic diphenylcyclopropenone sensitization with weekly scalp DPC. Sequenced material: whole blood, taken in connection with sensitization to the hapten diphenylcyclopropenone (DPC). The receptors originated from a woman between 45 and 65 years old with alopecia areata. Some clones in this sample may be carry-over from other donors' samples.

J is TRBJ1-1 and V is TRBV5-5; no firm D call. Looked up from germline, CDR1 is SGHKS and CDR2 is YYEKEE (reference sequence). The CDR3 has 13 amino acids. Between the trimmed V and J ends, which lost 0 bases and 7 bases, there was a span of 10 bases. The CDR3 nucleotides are TGTGCCAGCAGCTTGGTGATTGAAGGTGAAGCTTTCTTT. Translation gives CASSLVIEGEAFF.

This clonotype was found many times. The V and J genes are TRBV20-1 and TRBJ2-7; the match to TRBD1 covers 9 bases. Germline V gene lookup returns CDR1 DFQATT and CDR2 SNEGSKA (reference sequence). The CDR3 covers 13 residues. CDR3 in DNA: TGCAGCCAGCCGGGACAGGGTTCCTACGAGCAGTACTTC. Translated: CSQPGQGSYEQYF.

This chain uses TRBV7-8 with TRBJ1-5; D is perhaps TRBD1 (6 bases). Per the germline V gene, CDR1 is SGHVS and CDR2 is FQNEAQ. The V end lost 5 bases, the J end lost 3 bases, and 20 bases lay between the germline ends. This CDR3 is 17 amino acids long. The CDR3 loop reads CASSPYRGGPLNQPQHF. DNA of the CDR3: TGTGCCAGCAGCCCGTACCGCGGGGGGCCGCTCAATCAGCCCCAGCATTTT.

CDR3 DNA sequence: TGTGCCAGCAGCCCTAGCGGGGGATCGCGAGCTTTCTTT. Translation: CASSPSGGSRAFF. The V and J genes are TRBV6-5 and TRBJ1-1, with a weak D call TRBD1 (5 bases). This CDR3 has 13 amino acids. CDR1 MNHEY and CDR2 SVGAGI come from the germline V gene. V was cut by 6 bases and J by 10 bases, with 18 bases left in between.

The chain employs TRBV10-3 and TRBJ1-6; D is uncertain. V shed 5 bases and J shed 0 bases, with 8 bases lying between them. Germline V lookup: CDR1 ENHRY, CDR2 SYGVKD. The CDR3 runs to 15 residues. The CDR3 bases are TGTGCCATCAGTCAGAGTGCCTCCTATAATTCACCCCTCCACTTT. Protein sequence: CAISQSASYNSPLHF.

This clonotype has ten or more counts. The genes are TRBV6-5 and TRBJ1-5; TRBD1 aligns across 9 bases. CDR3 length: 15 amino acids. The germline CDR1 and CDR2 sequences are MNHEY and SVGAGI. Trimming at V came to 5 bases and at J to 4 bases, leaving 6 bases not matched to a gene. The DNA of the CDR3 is TGTGCCAGCAGTCGTACAGGGGGCGGGAATCAGCCCCAGCATTTT. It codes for CASSRTGGGNQPQHF.

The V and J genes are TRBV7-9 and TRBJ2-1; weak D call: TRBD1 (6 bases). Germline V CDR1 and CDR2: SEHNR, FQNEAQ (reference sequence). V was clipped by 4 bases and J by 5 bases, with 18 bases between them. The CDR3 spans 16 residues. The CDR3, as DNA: TGTGCCAGCAGCTCCCCTCCCCGGACAGAAGACAATGAGCAGTTCTTC. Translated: CASSSPPRTEDNEQFF.

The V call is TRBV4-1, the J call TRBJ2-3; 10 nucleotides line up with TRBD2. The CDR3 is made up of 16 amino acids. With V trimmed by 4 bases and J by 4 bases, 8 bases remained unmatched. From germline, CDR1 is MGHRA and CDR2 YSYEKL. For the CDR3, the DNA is TGCGCCAGCAGCCTAGGAACTAGCGGGGTTGCAGATACGCAGTATTTT. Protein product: CASSLGTSGVADTQYF.

The CDR3 spells CASSQALSSGELFF. In DNA, the CDR3 is TGTGCCAGCAGCCAAGCCCTTTCCTCCGGGGAGCTGTTTTTT. V usage is TRBV14 and J usage is TRBJ2-2; D remains ambiguous. The germline V and J ends were trimmed by 1 base and 6 bases, with 9 bases remaining between them. Per the germline V gene, CDR1 is SGHDN and CDR2 is FVKESK. CDR3 length: 14 residues. Variable domain in full (rest from reference TRBV14 and TRBJ2-2): EAGVTQFPSHSVIEKGQTVTLRCDPISGHDNLYWYRRVMGKEIKFLLHFVKESKQDESGMPNNRFLAERTGGTYSTLKVQPAELEDSGVYFCASSQALSSGELFFGEGSRLTVL.

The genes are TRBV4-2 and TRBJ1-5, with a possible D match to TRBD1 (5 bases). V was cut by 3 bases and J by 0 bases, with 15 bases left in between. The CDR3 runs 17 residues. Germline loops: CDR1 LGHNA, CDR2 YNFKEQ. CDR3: CASSQGVRGYSNQPQHF. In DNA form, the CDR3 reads TGTGCCAGCAGCCAGGGGGTGCGGGGATATAGCAATCAGCCCCAGCATTTT.

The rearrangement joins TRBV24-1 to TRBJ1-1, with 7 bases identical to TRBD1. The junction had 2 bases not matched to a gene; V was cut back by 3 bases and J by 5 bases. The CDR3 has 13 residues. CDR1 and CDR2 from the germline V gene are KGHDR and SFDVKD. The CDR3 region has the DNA TGTGCCACCAGTGATCACAGGGGAACTGAAGCTTTCTTT. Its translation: CATSDHRGTEAFF.

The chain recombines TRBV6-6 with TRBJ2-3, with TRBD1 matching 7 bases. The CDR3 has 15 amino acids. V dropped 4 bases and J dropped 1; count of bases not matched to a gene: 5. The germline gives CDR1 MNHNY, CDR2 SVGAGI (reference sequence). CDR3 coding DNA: TGTGCCAGCAGTTCCAAGGGACAGCGCACAGATACGCAGTATTTT. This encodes CASSSKGQRTDTQYF.

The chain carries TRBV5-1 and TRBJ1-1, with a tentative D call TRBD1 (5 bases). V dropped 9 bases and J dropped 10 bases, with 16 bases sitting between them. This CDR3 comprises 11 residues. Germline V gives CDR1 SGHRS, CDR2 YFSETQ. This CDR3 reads CATKSQGVAFF. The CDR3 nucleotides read TGCGCCACAAAGAGCCAGGGCGTAGCTTTCTTT.

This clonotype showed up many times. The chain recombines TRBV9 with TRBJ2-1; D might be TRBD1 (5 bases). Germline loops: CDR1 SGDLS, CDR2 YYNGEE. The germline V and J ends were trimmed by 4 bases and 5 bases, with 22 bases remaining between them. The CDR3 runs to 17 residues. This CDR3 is CASSPGKRLGLNNEQFF. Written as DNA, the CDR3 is TGTGCCAGCAGCCCAGGGAAGAGGCTGGGGCTTAACAATGAGCAGTTCTTC.

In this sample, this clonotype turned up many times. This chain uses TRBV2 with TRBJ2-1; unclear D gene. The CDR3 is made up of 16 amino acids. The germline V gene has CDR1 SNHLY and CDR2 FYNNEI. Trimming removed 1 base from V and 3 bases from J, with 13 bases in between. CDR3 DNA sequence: TGTGCCAGCAGTGAAGGTCAGTCTGGTTACTACAATGAGCAGTTCTTC. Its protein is CASSEGQSGYYNEQFF.

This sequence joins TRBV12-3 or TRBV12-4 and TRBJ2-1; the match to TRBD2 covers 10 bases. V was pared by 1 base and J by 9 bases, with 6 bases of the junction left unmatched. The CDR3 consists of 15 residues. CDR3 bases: TGTGCCAGCAGTTTAGGCGGGACTAGCGTTGGTGAGCAGTTCTTC. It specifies CASSLGGTSVGEQFF.

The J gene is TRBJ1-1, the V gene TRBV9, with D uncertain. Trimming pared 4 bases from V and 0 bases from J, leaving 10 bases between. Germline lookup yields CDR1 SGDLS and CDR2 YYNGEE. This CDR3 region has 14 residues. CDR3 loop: CASSLDGMNTEAFF. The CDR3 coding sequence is TGTGCCAGCAGCCTGGACGGAATGAACACTGAAGCTTTCTTT.

CDR3 DNA sequence: TGTGCCAGCTCACCACCGGCGGGAGGGGAGACCCAGTACTTC. Its translation: CASSPPAGGETQYF. The V gene is TRBV18, the J gene TRBJ2-5; TRBD2 agrees at 9 bases. J lost 5 bases, V lost 0 bases, and 1 base had no gene match. CDR3 length equals 14 residues. CDR1 is KGHSH, CDR2 LQKENI, per germline.

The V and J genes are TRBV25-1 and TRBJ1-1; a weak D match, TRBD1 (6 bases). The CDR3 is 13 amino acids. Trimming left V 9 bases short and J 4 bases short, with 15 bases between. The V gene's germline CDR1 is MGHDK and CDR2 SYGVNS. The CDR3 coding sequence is TGTGCCAGTACAGGGTTCGTGGGCACTGAAGCTTTCTTT. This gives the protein CASTGFVGTEAFF.

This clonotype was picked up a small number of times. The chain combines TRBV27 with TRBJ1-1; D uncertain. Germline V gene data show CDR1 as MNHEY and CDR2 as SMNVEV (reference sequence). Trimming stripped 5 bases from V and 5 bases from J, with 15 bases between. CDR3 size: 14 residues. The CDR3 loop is CASSLIRPGTEAFF. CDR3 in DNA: TGTGCCAGCAGTCTCATTAGGCCGGGGACTGAAGCTTTCTTT.

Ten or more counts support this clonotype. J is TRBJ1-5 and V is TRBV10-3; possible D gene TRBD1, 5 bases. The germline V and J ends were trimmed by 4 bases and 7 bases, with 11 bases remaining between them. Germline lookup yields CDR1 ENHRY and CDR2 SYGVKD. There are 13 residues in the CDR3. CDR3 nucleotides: TGTGCCATCAGTGTGGGTCAGGGCCAGCCCCAGCATTTT. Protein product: CAISVGQGQPQHF.

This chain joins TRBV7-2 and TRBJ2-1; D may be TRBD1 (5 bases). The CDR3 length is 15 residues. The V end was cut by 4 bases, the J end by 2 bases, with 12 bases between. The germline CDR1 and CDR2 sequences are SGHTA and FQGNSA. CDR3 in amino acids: CASSSDRAAYNEQFF. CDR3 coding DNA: TGTGCCAGCAGCTCCGACAGAGCCGCCTACAATGAGCAGTTCTTC.

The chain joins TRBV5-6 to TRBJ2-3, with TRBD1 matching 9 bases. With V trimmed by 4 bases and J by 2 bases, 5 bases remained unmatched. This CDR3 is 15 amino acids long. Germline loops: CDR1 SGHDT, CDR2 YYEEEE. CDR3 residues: CASSKDRGLTDTQYF. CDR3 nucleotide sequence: TGTGCCAGCAGCAAGGACAGGGGCCTCACAGATACGCAGTATTTT.

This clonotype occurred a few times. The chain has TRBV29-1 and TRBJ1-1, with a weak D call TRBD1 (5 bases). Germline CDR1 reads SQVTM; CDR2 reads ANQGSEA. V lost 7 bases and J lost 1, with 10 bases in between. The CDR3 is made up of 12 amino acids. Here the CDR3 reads CSGGTANTEAFF. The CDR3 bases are TGCAGCGGGGGGACGGCGAACACTGAAGCTTTCTTT.

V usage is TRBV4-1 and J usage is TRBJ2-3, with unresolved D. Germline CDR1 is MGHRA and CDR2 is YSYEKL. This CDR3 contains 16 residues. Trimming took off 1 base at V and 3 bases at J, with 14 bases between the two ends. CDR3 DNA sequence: TGCGCCAGCAGCCAAGGACCCCTCCGCACTACAGATACGCAGTATTTT. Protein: CASSQGPLRTTDTQYF.

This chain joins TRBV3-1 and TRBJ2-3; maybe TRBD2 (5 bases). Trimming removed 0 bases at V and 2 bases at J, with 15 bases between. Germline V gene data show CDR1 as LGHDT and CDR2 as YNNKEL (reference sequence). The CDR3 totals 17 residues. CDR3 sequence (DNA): TGTGCCAGCAGCCAAGAAGGACCGGGCGGGCACACAGATACGCAGTATTTT. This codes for CASSQEGPGGHTDTQYF.

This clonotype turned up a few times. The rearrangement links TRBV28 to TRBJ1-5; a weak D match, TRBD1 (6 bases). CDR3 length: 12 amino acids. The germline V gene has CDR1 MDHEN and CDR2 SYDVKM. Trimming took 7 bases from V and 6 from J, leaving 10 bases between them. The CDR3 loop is CASTAGVQPQHF. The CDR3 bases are TGTGCCAGCACTGCAGGGGTTCAGCCCCAGCATTTT.